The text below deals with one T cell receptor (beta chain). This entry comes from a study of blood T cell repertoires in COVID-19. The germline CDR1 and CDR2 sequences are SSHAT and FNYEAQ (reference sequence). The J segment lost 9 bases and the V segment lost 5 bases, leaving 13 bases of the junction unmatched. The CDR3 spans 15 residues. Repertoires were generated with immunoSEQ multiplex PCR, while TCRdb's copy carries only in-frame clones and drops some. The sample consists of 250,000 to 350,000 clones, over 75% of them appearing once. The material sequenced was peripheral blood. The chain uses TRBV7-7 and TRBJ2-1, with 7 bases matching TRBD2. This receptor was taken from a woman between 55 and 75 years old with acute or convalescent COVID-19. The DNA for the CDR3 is TGTGCCAGCAGCCTGGGGGGGGGAGTATCGGGTGAGCAGTTCTTC. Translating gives CASSLGGGVSGEQFF.